The rows below give T cell receptor beta chains drawn from one sample of a study of early T cells in non-severe SARS-CoV-2 infection. TCRdb used MiXCR to reprocess the 5' RACE reads, holding one entry per CDR3 protein. The table lists around 60,000 distinct CDR3 sequences, under 15% of them singletons. The sample taken for sequencing was whole blood. The receptors here all came from an adult who was a healthcare worker with PCR-confirmed SARS-CoV-2 infection or an uninfected control (not recorded which). Each CDR3 is given with its conserved first and last residue. D genes are given only for firm matches. The size entry is marked missing in some rows and otherwise reads once, few, many or a size class.

j_call v_call d_call clone_size cdr3_aa cdr3_nt
TRBJ2-7 TRBV7-9 . . CASSPEVGNEQYF TGTGCCAGCAGCCCCGAGGTAGGGAACGAGCAGTACTTC
TRBJ2-3 TRBV20-1 TRBD2 . CSARFSGSTDTQYF TGCAGTGCTAGATTTAGCGGGAGCACAGATACGCAGTATTTT
TRBJ2-3 TRBV28 . . CASRPKPTPRTDTQYF TGTGCCAGCAGGCCAAAACCGACGCCTCGCACAGATACGCAGTATTTT
TRBJ1-1 TRBV6-6 . few CASRLFGGTNTEAFF TGTGCCAGCAGGTTATTTGGGGGGACGAACACTGAAGCTTTCTTT
TRBJ2-3 TRBV7-9 . many CASSLARAGDLPDTQYF TGTGCCAGCAGCTTAGCCCGAGCGGGCGACCTCCCGGATACGCAGTATTTT
TRBJ1-4 TRBV12-5 . few CATIYARTPSNEKLFF TGTGCTACAATTTATGCCCGGACACCTTCTAATGAAAAACTGTTTTTT
TRBJ2-5 TRBV29-1 . many CSVSAVESGETQYF TGCAGCGTTTCAGCGGTCGAATCGGGAGAGACCCAGTACTTC
TRBJ2-7 TRBV25-1 . . CASSESISREQYF TGTGCCAGCAGTGAATCAATCTCGCGGGAGCAGTACTTC
TRBJ2-3 TRBV7-9 . many CASSHKWGVTDTQYF TGTGCCAGCAGCCACAAATGGGGGGTCACAGATACGCAGTATTTT
TRBJ2-3 TRBV7-3 TRBD2 few CASSTHSGSTDTQYF TGTGCCAGCAGCACCCATAGCGGGAGCACAGATACGCAGTATTTT
TRBJ2-1 TRBV7-3 TRBD2 many CASSPSGPYNEQFF TGTGCCAGCAGCCCTAGCGGGCCTTACAATGAGCAGTTCTTC
TRBJ1-5 TRBV7-9 . few CASSLLGDQPQHF TGTGCCAGCAGCCTACTGGGGGATCAGCCCCAGCATTTT
TRBJ1-1 TRBV6-2/TRBV6-3 . many CASSGGVGTEAFF TGTGCCAGCAGTGGGGGCGTGGGAACTGAAGCTTTCTTT
TRBJ2-3 TRBV5-6 . . CASTPGPGAYTQYF TGTGCCAGCACCCCGGGACCCGGGGCATATACGCAGTATTTT
TRBJ1-5 TRBV6-1 TRBD1 . CASSKQGEYNQPQHF TGTGCCAGCAGTAAACAGGGGGAGTACAATCAGCCCCAGCATTTT
TRBJ2-7 TRBV7-9 . many CASSPQSYEQYF TGTGCCAGCAGTCCTCAGAGTTACGAGCAGTACTTC
TRBJ2-2 TRBV12-3/TRBV12-4 . few CASTIHGTGELFF TGTGCCAGCACTATCCATGGAACCGGGGAGCTGTTTTTT